Included here is one TCR beta chain sequence, with context. Profiled with immunoSEQ multiplex PCR; TCRdb holds only in-frame clones, not every one. In the table there are 25,000 to 40,000 clones, 70% to 90% of which are singletons. This specimen belongs to a study of T cell changes during pregnancy in multiple sclerosis. This clonotype originated in a female donor with multiple sclerosis, enrolled in a pregnancy study. The sequences come from CD8+ T cells from peripheral blood mononuclear cells, collected in the third trimester of pregnancy.

The CDR3 DNA sequence: TGTGCCAGCAGCGGGAGGGGGGGAAGGTCCACAGATACGCAGTATTTT. It specifies CASSGRGGRSTDTQYF. J is TRBJ2-3 and V is TRBV9; tentatively, D is TRBD2 (7 bases). In germline, CDR1 is SGDLS, CDR2 YYNGEE. This CDR3 has 16 amino acids. V lost 3 bases and J 2 bases, leaving 16 bases between the germline ends.